Listed below are T cell receptor beta chains from one sample, sequenced in a study of shared clonotypes between healthy human individuals. Assay: immunoSEQ multiplex PCR; the TCRdb copy retains only in-frame clones and omits some. The profile shows around 600,000 clones, nearly 98% of them singletons. Source material: naive CD8+ T cells sorted from blood. The receptors derive from a man aged 25 to 40 in good health. Each CDR3 is given with its conserved first and last residue.

14	TRBV2	TRBJ2-3	CASSGSGRADTQYF
15	TRBV2	TRBJ2-1	CASRTGTSGSNEQFF
15	TRBV6-5	TRBJ1-5	CASSYSRGSGQPQHF
18	TRBV5-4	TRBJ2-1	CASSPGLAGVVSYNEQFF
13	TRBV9	TRBJ2-3	CASSAGYTDTQYF
14	TRBV2	TRBJ2-3	CASSVQGITDTQYF
16	TRBV7-6	TRBJ2-2	CASSLWSSGNVGELFF
14	TRBV6-1	TRBJ1-2	CASSPRQGIHGYTF
14	TRBV6-6	TRBJ2-7	CASSTSASSYEQYF
12	TRBV6-5	TRBJ2-7	CASGGAGYEQYF